This TCR beta chain was retrieved from a study of radiotherapy plus CTLA-4 blockade in lung cancer (dated by TCRdb to 2016 to 2019). In terms of the full investigation: Objective responses were observed in about a sixth of enrolled patients, and disease control was achieved in 31%.

About this clone: Its specific antigen is unknown. Qualities for individual bases were not recorded, and no much larger clone is one base off.

General findings and caveats noted by the study authors: The strongest predictors of response, as reported, were early dynamic changes in blood T cell clones along with a rise in serum interferon-beta after radiation. After treatment with radiotherapy and ipilimumab, TCR clones that originated in tumors expanded in peripheral blood.

Libraries were built with the immunoSEQ multiplex PCR assay. The clones in this table, taken by TCRdb from immuneACCESS, are in-frame only. Not every clone is retained; where verified, under half of the shortfall comes from an unresolved V gene, and the cause of the rest is unknown. The sample table holds tens of thousands of clones, of which about 80% were seen once. Jointly, the top ten make up more than 0.75% of the sample. Focal radiation therapy combined with CTLA-4 blockade (ipilimumab) was tested in patients with chemo-refractory metastatic non-small-cell lung cancer. Deletion took 8 bases off V and 0 bases off J, with a span of 17 bases between the germline ends. The CDR3 spans 15 residues, from the cysteine through the phenylalanine. Kept here is only the CDR3 DNA, which spans 45 bases and is read in frame from base 1. CDR1 MNHEY and CDR2 SVGAGI were looked up in the germline V gene.

Sequenced material: peripheral blood, taken from a patient treated with radiotherapy plus ipilimumab. The sequence came from a human donor with non-small cell lung cancer who had stable disease on radiotherapy plus ipilimumab. This chain joins TRBV6-5 to TRBJ2-7; matching of 6 bases hints at TRBD2 as the D gene. CDR3 protein: CASRPPGLSSYEQYF. The sequence in DNA is TGTGCCAGCCGACCTCCGGGACTCAGCTCCTACGAGCAGTACTTC.